This entry features one T cell receptor (beta chain) sequence. Germline V CDR1 and CDR2: SGHAT, FQNNGV. The CDR3 has 18 residues. V lost 0 bases to trimming and J lost 3 bases; unmatched junction nucleotides: 6. The sample originates from a study of blood T cell repertoires in COVID-19. Recruited during active infection, patients (from Seattle) were subsequently followed longitudinally. Authors' data handling: Using reference gene primer amplification, nucleated cell counts were estimated. Libraries were prepared by immunoSEQ multiplex PCR; TCRdb keeps only in-frame clonotypes and omits some of them. The V and J calls and clone size were taken over from that table, and D and trimming were inferred from the DNA. The table includes about 200,000 clones, roughly 84% detected once.

This chain joins TRBV11-2 and TRBJ2-5; 14 positions match TRBD2. Material: peripheral blood. The source of this sequence is a man aged 50 to 60 with COVID-19, enrolled during active disease. For the CDR3, the DNA is TGTGCCAGCAGCTTAGATCTAGGACTAGCGGGGGGAAAAGAGACCCAGTACTTC. It encodes CASSLDLGLAGGKETQYF.